This T cell receptor beta chain was recovered during a study of cytomegalovirus exposure and HLA in healthy donors. Primers for the PCR totalled 60 Vbeta and 13 Jbeta. Generated by immunoSEQ multiplex PCR, the TCRdb table keeps only in-frame clones and is missing some. This table holds around 200,000 clones, 80% found once. This clonotype originated in a boy aged 5-17 years in good health and CMV-seronegative. The specimen sequenced was PBMCs.

The CDR3 reads CASSPLRAYEQYF. The CDR3 region has the DNA TGTGCCAGCAGCCCGTTGAGGGCCTACGAGCAGTACTTC. V is TRBV11-1 and J is TRBJ2-7; tentatively, D is TRBD2 (5 bases). This CDR3 has 13 residues. Germline V CDR1 and CDR2: SGHAT, FQDESV (reference sequence). V lost 5 bases and J 2 bases, leaving 10 bases between the germline ends.